These T cell receptor beta chains were read from a single sample in a study of shared clonotypes between healthy human individuals. Produced via immunoSEQ multiplex PCR; TCRdb's table is partial and in-frame only. The data contain hundreds of thousands of clones, 95% to 98% of them seen just once; the ten biggest clones take up approximately 0.057%. The sequencing input was naive CD4+ T cells sorted from blood. Every receptor here comes from a woman aged 25-40 years in good health. Each CDR3 is given with its conserved first and last residue. Fields, in order: J gene, clone size, D gene, V gene, CDR3 protein, CDR3 DNA. D genes are given only for firm matches. Size values are once, few and many counts, or a class for expanded clones, and some rows have none.

j_call: TRBJ1-2
clone_size: NA
d_call: NA
v_call: TRBV2
cdr3_aa: CASSDDGWGLGTF
cdr3_nt: NA

j_call: TRBJ1-5
clone_size: NA
d_call: NA
v_call: TRBV6-5
cdr3_aa: CASTRGGNQPQHF
cdr3_nt: TGTGCCAGCACCCGAGGTGGCAATCAGCCCCAGCATTTT

j_call: TRBJ2-7
clone_size: once
d_call: TRBD2
v_call: TRBV28
cdr3_aa: CASSSPGTSVYEQYF
cdr3_nt: TGTGCCAGCAGTTCCCCCGGGACTAGCGTCTACGAGCAGTACTTC

j_call: TRBJ2-1
clone_size: once
d_call: NA
v_call: TRBV6-1
cdr3_aa: CASTRRGERFNEQFF
cdr3_nt: TGTGCCAGCACTCGAAGGGGGGAGCGGTTCAATGAGCAGTTCTTC

j_call: TRBJ2-7
clone_size: once
d_call: TRBD2
v_call: TRBV4-1
cdr3_aa: CASSQPTSGSSYEQYF
cdr3_nt: TGCGCCAGCAGCCAGCCAACTAGCGGGAGCTCCTACGAGCAGTACTTC

j_call: TRBJ2-7
clone_size: NA
d_call: TRBD2
v_call: TRBV4-1
cdr3_aa: CASSQSVLAGNYEQYF
cdr3_nt: TGCGCCAGCAGCCAAAGTGTATTAGCGGGCAATTACGAGCAGTACTTC

j_call: TRBJ2-7
clone_size: NA
d_call: NA
v_call: TRBV5-1
cdr3_aa: CASSRDTPWEQYF
cdr3_nt: TGCGCCAGCAGCCGAGACACCCCCTGGGAGCAGTACTTC

j_call: TRBJ2-3
clone_size: NA
d_call: NA
v_call: TRBV6-5
cdr3_aa: CASIQPRLDTQYF
cdr3_nt: TGTGCCAGCATCCAGCCTCGCCTAGATACGCAGTATTTT

j_call: TRBJ2-7
clone_size: NA
d_call: TRBD2
v_call: TRBV18
cdr3_aa: CASSPGGPSYEQYF
cdr3_nt: TGTGCCAGCTCCCCGGGGGGGCCATCCTACGAGCAGTACTTC

j_call: TRBJ2-6
clone_size: once
d_call: TRBD1
v_call: TRBV18
cdr3_aa: CASCGAGGTGANVLTF
cdr3_nt: TGTGCCAGCTGCGGGGCAGGGGGCACTGGGGCCAACGTCCTGACTTTC

j_call: TRBJ1-1
clone_size: NA
d_call: NA
v_call: TRBV7-9
cdr3_aa: CASSLGHPDTEAFF
cdr3_nt: TGTGCCAGCAGCTTAGGTCACCCCGACACTGAAGCTTTCTTT

j_call: TRBJ2-3
clone_size: NA
d_call: NA
v_call: TRBV5-1
cdr3_aa: CASSLEGLGPLSTDTQYF
cdr3_nt: TGCGCCAGCAGCTTGGAGGGTCTGGGGCCCCTTAGCACAGATACGCAGTATTTT

j_call: TRBJ2-1
clone_size: NA
d_call: TRBD2
v_call: TRBV19
cdr3_aa: CASSKRPSGRIDEQFF
cdr3_nt: TGTGCCAGTAGTAAGAGACCTAGCGGGAGAATCGATGAGCAGTTCTTC

j_call: TRBJ2-2
clone_size: NA
d_call: TRBD1
v_call: TRBV7-8
cdr3_aa: CASSLASGTDITGELFF
cdr3_nt: TGTGCCAGCAGCTTAGCTTCCGGGACAGATATAACCGGGGAGCTGTTTTTT

j_call: TRBJ1-1
clone_size: NA
d_call: NA
v_call: TRBV19
cdr3_aa: CASSFGRKGDTEAFF
cdr3_nt: TGTGCCAGTAGTTTTGGCAGGAAAGGGGACACTGAAGCTTTCTTT

j_call: TRBJ2-1
clone_size: NA
d_call: NA
v_call: TRBV7-9
cdr3_aa: CASSPHFSPSNEQFF
cdr3_nt: TGTGCCAGCAGCCCTCATTTCAGTCCAAGCAATGAGCAGTTCTTC

j_call: TRBJ1-1
clone_size: NA
d_call: NA
v_call: TRBV7-9
cdr3_aa: CASSPTAGTDTEAFF
cdr3_nt: TGTGCCAGCAGCCCTACGGCGGGGACGGACACTGAAGCTTTCTTT

j_call: TRBJ1-2
clone_size: NA
d_call: NA
v_call: TRBV7-9
cdr3_aa: CASSRDGNYGYTF
cdr3_nt: TGTGCCAGCAGCCGGGACGGTAACTATGGCTACACCTTC

j_call: TRBJ1-4
clone_size: NA
d_call: TRBD1
v_call: TRBV13
cdr3_aa: CASSKGQEGLWEKLFF
cdr3_nt: TGTGCCAGCAGCAAGGGACAGGAGGGACTTTGGGAAAAACTGTTTTTT

j_call: TRBJ2-5
clone_size: NA
d_call: TRBD2
v_call: TRBV19
cdr3_aa: CASSPLAGGPQETQYF
cdr3_nt: TGTGCCAGTAGTCCACTAGCGGGAGGGCCTCAAGAGACCCAGTACTTC

j_call: TRBJ1-2
clone_size: NA
d_call: TRBD1
v_call: TRBV29-1
cdr3_aa: CSVGTGTYGYTF
cdr3_nt: TGCAGCGTCGGGACAGGGACCTATGGCTACACCTTC

j_call: TRBJ1-2
clone_size: NA
d_call: NA
v_call: TRBV19
cdr3_aa: CASRGGDGYTF
cdr3_nt: TGTGCCAGCAGGGGCGGGGATGGCTACACCTTC

j_call: TRBJ2-7
clone_size: NA
d_call: TRBD2
v_call: TRBV6-6
cdr3_aa: CASSGLAESSYEQYF
cdr3_nt: TGTGCCAGCAGTGGACTAGCGGAGAGCTCCTACGAGCAGTACTTC

j_call: TRBJ2-7
clone_size: NA
d_call: TRBD2
v_call: TRBV4-1
cdr3_aa: CASSQERVAGAYEQYF
cdr3_nt: TGCGCCAGCAGCCAAGAACGGGTAGCGGGAGCCTACGAGCAGTACTTC

j_call: TRBJ1-1
clone_size: NA
d_call: TRBD1
v_call: TRBV30
cdr3_aa: CAWSPGQGVAFF
cdr3_nt: TGTGCCTGGAGTCCGGGACAGGGAGTAGCTTTCTTT

j_call: TRBJ1-3
clone_size: NA
d_call: TRBD1
v_call: TRBV18
cdr3_aa: CASSPGQGGTGNTIYF
cdr3_nt: TGTGCCAGCTCACCAGGACAGGGGGGTACTGGAAACACCATATATTTT

j_call: TRBJ2-7
clone_size: NA
d_call: TRBD2
v_call: TRBV5-1
cdr3_aa: CASSLSAGGPGNTYEQYF
cdr3_nt: TGCGCCAGCAGCTTGTCGGCGGGAGGGCCGGGGAATACATACGAGCAGTACTTC

j_call: TRBJ2-2
clone_size: NA
d_call: NA
v_call: TRBV4-2
cdr3_aa: CASSHPSAKYTGELFF
cdr3_nt: TGTGCCAGCAGCCACCCTAGCGCCAAGTACACCGGGGAGCTGTTTTTT

j_call: TRBJ1-2
clone_size: NA
d_call: NA
v_call: TRBV5-4
cdr3_aa: CASSWGGGGPNYGYTF
cdr3_nt: TGTGCCAGCAGCTGGGGCGGTGGGGGGCCCAACTATGGCTACACCTTC

j_call: TRBJ2-5
clone_size: NA
d_call: TRBD2
v_call: TRBV9
cdr3_aa: CASSVVAGEQTQYF
cdr3_nt: TGTGCCAGCAGCGTAGTAGCGGGAGAACAGACCCAGTACTTC

j_call: TRBJ2-2
clone_size: once
d_call: NA
v_call: TRBV28
cdr3_aa: CASSLGHISNTGELFF
cdr3_nt: TGTGCCAGCAGTTTAGGTCACATAAGTAACACCGGGGAGCTGTTTTTT

j_call: TRBJ1-5
clone_size: NA
d_call: NA
v_call: TRBV7-8
cdr3_aa: CASSLAQAGGNQPQHF
cdr3_nt: TGTGCCAGCAGCTTAGCACAGGCGGGTGGCAATCAGCCCCAGCATTTT

j_call: TRBJ2-1
clone_size: NA
d_call: TRBD1
v_call: TRBV19
cdr3_aa: CASSIDPRSGTGEFF
cdr3_nt: TGTGCCAGTAGTATAGATCCCAGGTCCGGGACAGGGGAGTTCTTC

j_call: TRBJ1-1
clone_size: NA
d_call: NA
v_call: TRBV5-5
cdr3_aa: CASSLPMNTEAFF
cdr3_nt: TGTGCCAGCAGCTTGCCGATGAACACTGAAGCTTTCTTT

j_call: TRBJ2-3
clone_size: NA
d_call: NA
v_call: TRBV19
cdr3_aa: CASSWQRGGSDTQYF
cdr3_nt: TGTGCCAGTAGTTGGCAGCGAGGAGGGTCAGATACGCAGTATTTT

j_call: TRBJ1-4
clone_size: NA
d_call: NA
v_call: TRBV5-1
cdr3_aa: CASSFRGRSEKLFF
cdr3_nt: TGCGCCAGCAGCTTCAGGGGTAGGAGTGAAAAACTGTTTTTT

j_call: TRBJ1-1
clone_size: few
d_call: NA
v_call: TRBV29-1
cdr3_aa: CSVPDSWNTEAFF
cdr3_nt: TGCAGCGTACCCGACAGTTGGAACACTGAAGCTTTCTTT